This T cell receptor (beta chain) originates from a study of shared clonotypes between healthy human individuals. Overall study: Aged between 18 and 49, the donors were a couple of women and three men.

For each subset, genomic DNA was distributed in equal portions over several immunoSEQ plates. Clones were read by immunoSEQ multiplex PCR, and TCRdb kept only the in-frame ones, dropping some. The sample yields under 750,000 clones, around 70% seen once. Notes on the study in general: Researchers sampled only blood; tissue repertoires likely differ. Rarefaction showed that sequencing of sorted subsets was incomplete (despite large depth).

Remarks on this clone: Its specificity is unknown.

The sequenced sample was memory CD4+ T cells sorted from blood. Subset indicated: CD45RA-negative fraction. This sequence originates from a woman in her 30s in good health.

The CDR3 sequence is CASSTLDRGNYGYTF. In nucleotides, the CDR3 is TGTGCCAGCAGCACCTTGGACAGGGGGAACTATGGCTACACCTTC. The rearrangement uses TRBV5-4 and TRBJ1-2; 10 bases are a match to TRBD1. The J segment lost 2 bases and the V segment lost 4 bases, leaving 5 bases of the junction unmatched. The CDR3 has 15 amino acids. CDR1 and CDR2 from the germline V gene are SGHNT and YYREEE (reference sequence).